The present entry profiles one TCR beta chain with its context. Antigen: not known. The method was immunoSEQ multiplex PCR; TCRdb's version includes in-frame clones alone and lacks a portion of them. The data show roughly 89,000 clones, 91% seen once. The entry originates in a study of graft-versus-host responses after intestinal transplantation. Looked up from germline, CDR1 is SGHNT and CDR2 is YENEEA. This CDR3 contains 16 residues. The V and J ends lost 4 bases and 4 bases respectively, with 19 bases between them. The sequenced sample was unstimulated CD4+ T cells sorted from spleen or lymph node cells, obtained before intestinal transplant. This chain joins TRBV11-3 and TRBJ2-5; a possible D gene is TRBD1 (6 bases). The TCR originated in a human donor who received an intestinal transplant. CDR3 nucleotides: TGTGCCAGCAGCTACGACAGGACCGAGAGGAGAGAGACCCAGTACTTC. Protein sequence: CASSYDRTERRETQYF.